Following are 17 T cell receptor beta chains from one sample sequenced in a study of T cell responses to AZD1222 COVID-19 vaccine. Profiled with immunoSEQ multiplex PCR; TCRdb holds only in-frame clones, not every one. The sample contains roughly 120,000 clones, roughly 86% of which appear only once. Sequencing was performed on peripheral blood, taken 28 days after the second AZD1222 dose. The receptor source for this set is an adult who received the AZD1222 COVID-19 vaccine.

This chain connects TRBV9 to TRBJ1-2; D perhaps matches TRBD1 (6 bases). CDR1 is SGDLS, CDR2 YYNGEE, per germline. The CDR3 has 14 amino acids. The V and J ends lost 0 bases and 6 bases respectively, with 12 bases between them. CDR3 loop: CASSVAPAGDGYTF. As DNA, the CDR3 is TGTGCCAGCAGCGTAGCTCCGGCAGGGGATGGCTACACCTTC.

The chain employs TRBV5-1 and TRBJ2-5, with no clear D. V dropped 0 bases and J dropped 1 base, with 7 bases sitting between them. CDR1 and CDR2 from the germline V gene are SGHRS and YFSETQ. The CDR3 is 14 amino acids. The CDR3 region is CASSLGSTQETQYF. DNA for the CDR3: TGCGCCAGCAGCTTGGGCTCTACCCAAGAGACCCAGTACTTC.

This clone was found once. V gene TRBV3-1 (or the pseudogene TRBV3-2) combines with J gene TRBJ1-2; D is possibly TRBD1 (6 bases). Between the trimmed V and J ends, which lost 2 bases and 4 bases, there was a span of 8 bases. The CDR3 has 13 residues. Per germline, CDR1 LGHDT and CDR2 YNNKEL (reference sequence). The chain's CDR3 is CASSQPQGYGYTF. As DNA, the CDR3 is TGTGCCAGCAGCCAACCACAGGGCTATGGCTACACCTTC.

V is TRBV30 and J is TRBJ1-5; no definite D call. Per the germline V gene, CDR1 is GTSNPN and CDR2 is SVGIG (reference sequence). The V gene lost 2 bases and the J gene lost 2 bases, with 10 bases spanning the gap. The CDR3 covers 14 residues. The CDR3 coding sequence is TGTGCCTGGAGTAGTAGAATTGGCAATCAGCCCCAGCATTTT. Its protein is CAWSSRIGNQPQHF.

CDR3: CASSEGRSNTGELFF. The CDR3 nucleotides read TGCGCCAGCAGCGAGGGACGTTCGAACACCGGGGAGCTGTTTTTT. The chain joins TRBV5-1 to TRBJ2-2; D is perhaps TRBD1 or TRBD2 (5 bases each). V gave up 4 bases and J gave up 0 bases, with 10 bases separating them. CDR1 and CDR2 (germline): SGHRS, YFSETQ. CDR3 length: 15 amino acids.

The chain carries TRBV7-9 and TRBJ1-2; perhaps TRBD1 as D (6 bases). CDR3 length: 14 amino acids. Germline V lookup: CDR1 SEHNR, CDR2 FQNEAQ (reference sequence). V was trimmed by 1 base and J by 5 bases, leaving 11 bases between them. CDR3 sequence reads: CASSLVQGTYGYTF. The CDR3 DNA is TGTGCCAGCAGCTTAGTTCAGGGGACTTATGGCTACACCTTC.

Notes on this clone: The conserved final phenylalanine or tryptophan is absent from the CDR3, which likely points to a read error. The DNA is left out, because the CDR3 cannot be placed on it with certainty; the CDR3 is given as TCRdb lists it. V usage is TRBV5-4 and J usage is TRBJ2-7. Germline lookup yields CDR1 SGHNT and CDR2 YYREEE (reference sequence). The CDR3 adds up to 10 amino acids, both ends counted. CDR3 loop: CASRPDPYSS.

The chain employs TRBV21-1 and TRBJ1-1. TRBV21-1 represents a pseudogene. This CDR3 is built from 13 residues. In nucleotides, the CDR3 is TGTGCCGGACTGCGGGGGGGTGACACTGAAGCTTTCTTT. It is translated as CAGLRGGDTEAFF.

This clone has only a few counts. This rearrangement joins TRBV9 to TRBJ2-1; 7 nucleotides match TRBD1. Germline CDR1 and CDR2: SGDLS and YYNGEE. CDR3 length equals 16 residues. Trimming at V came to 1 base and at J to 2 bases, leaving 6 bases not matched to a gene. The CDR3 DNA reads TGTGCCAGCAGCGTACGAGGGCAGGGGGCCTACAATGAGCAGTTCTTC. This sequence encodes CASSVRGQGAYNEQFF.

This chain uses TRBV6-5 with TRBJ1-1; maybe TRBD1 (6 bases). This CDR3 has 13 amino acids. The V end was cut by 11 bases, the J end by 7 bases, with 20 bases between. In germline, CDR1 is MNHEY, CDR2 SVGAGI. The CDR3 region has the DNA TGTGCCTCACCCGCGGGCCCCAGGGGTGAAGCTTTCTTT. It translates to CASPAGPRGEAFF.

This clone is a singleton in its sample. The V gene is TRBV27, the J gene TRBJ2-7; 10 nucleotides align to TRBD1. The CDR3 is made up of 15 amino acids. Germline loops: CDR1 MNHEY, CDR2 SMNVEV (reference sequence). V was clipped by 8 bases and J by 2 bases; unmatched bases: 9. This CDR3 is CASAVGTGDAYEQYF. In DNA, the CDR3 is TGTGCCAGCGCCGTAGGGACAGGGGACGCCTACGAGCAGTACTTC.

CDR3 protein: CASSLSLAGAYNEQFF. CDR3 nucleotide sequence: TGTGCCAGCAGTTTAAGCCTAGCGGGGGCTTACAATGAGCAGTTCTTC. The rearrangement uses TRBV27 and TRBJ2-1; 10 nucleotides align to TRBD2. The CDR3 covers 16 residues. After removal of 2 bases from V and 4 bases from J, the junction contained 5 bases not matched to a gene. CDR1 MNHEY and CDR2 SMNVEV come from the germline V gene (reference sequence).

The J gene is TRBJ1-6, the V gene TRBV9; tentative D call: TRBD1 (5 bases). The CDR3 has 16 amino acids. V was clipped by 3 bases and J by 5 bases, with 15 bases between them. The germline CDR1 and CDR2 sequences are SGDLS and YYNGEE. CDR3 residues: CASSALQGLNNSPLHF. CDR3 bases: TGTGCCAGCAGCGCACTCCAGGGCCTTAATAATTCACCCCTCCACTTT.

CDR3 DNA: TGTGCCAGCAGTTACTTGAATCAGCCCCAGCATTTT. Translation gives CASSYLNQPQHF. The J gene is TRBJ1-5, the V gene TRBV6-5; D gene ambiguous. CDR1 MNHEY and CDR2 SVGAGI come from the germline V gene. CDR3 length: 12 residues. Deletions cut 1 base from V and 4 bases from J, with 2 bases between.

This clone was seen once. The V call is TRBV6-2 or TRBV6-3, the J call TRBJ2-2; D remains ambiguous. The CDR3 runs to 14 residues. The germline V and J ends were trimmed by 4 bases and 1 base, with 7 bases remaining between them. Germline V gene lookup returns CDR1 MNHEY and CDR2 SVGEGT. CDR3 in DNA: TGTGCCAGCAGTTTGGTGGGGAACACCGGGGAGCTGTTTTTT. Residues: CASSLVGNTGELFF.

The V and J genes are TRBV6-5 and TRBJ1-1; the D is unclear. The V gene's germline CDR1 is MNHEY and CDR2 SVGAGI. The CDR3 runs to 13 residues. V was cut by 5 bases and J by 4 bases, with 11 bases left in between. DNA for the CDR3: TGTGCCAGCAGTCCGAACACGGGCACTGAAGCTTTCTTT. Translating gives CASSPNTGTEAFF.

This chain connects TRBV9 to TRBJ1-6, with 7 nucleotides matching TRBD1. The germline gives CDR1 SGDLS, CDR2 YYNGEE. This CDR3 region has 14 residues. V trimming: 0 bases; J trimming: 9 bases; junction bases outside the gene matches: 3. In DNA form, the CDR3 reads TGTGCCAGCAGCGTAGGACAGGGTATTTCACCCCTCCACTTT. Translation: CASSVGQGISPLHF.